A single sample is the source of the 18 T cell receptor beta chains below, sequenced in a study of blood T cell repertoires in COVID-19. Clones were read by immunoSEQ multiplex PCR, and TCRdb kept only the in-frame ones, dropping some. The table includes some 250,000 clones, roughly 76% detected once. Sequencing input: peripheral blood. The receptors come from a woman of 80 years or more with COVID-19, enrolled during active disease.

The chain recombines TRBV7-8 with TRBJ2-1; 11 bases align to TRBD2. CDR1 is SGHVS, CDR2 FQNEAQ, per germline. The CDR3 is 16 amino acids. Trimming removed 5 bases from V and 5 bases from J; junction bases left unmatched: 8. As DNA, the CDR3 is TGTGCCAGCAGCCTGATACTAGCGGGAGAAGACAATGAGCAGTTCTTC. Translation: CASSLILAGEDNEQFF. The variable domain in full, completed from reference TRBV7-8 and TRBJ2-1, reads GAGVSQSPRYKVAKRGQDVALRCDPISGHVSLFWYQQALGQGPEFLTYFQNEAQLDKSGLPSDRFFAERPEGSVSTLKIQRTQQEDSAVYLCASSLILAGEDNEQFFGPGTRLTVL.

This chain links TRBV6-1 with TRBJ1-5; 7 bases align to TRBD1. V trimming: 4 bases; J trimming: 2 bases; junction bases outside the gene matches: 8. The germline gives CDR1 MNHNS, CDR2 SASEGT. The CDR3 runs 16 residues. The CDR3 loop is CASSGAGTVGNQPQHF. In DNA form, the CDR3 reads TGTGCCAGCAGTGGGGCCGGGACAGTTGGCAATCAGCCCCAGCATTTT.

This rearrangement joins TRBV7-3 to TRBJ2-1; the D is unclear. Germline V gene data show CDR1 as SGHTA and CDR2 as FQGTGA. V lost 5 bases and J lost 4, with 9 bases in between. The CDR3 length is 13 residues. CDR3 DNA sequence: TGTGCCAGCAGCCCAGGCACTTACAATGAGCAGTTCTTC. This encodes CASSPGTYNEQFF.

The chain employs TRBV18 and TRBJ1-5; maybe TRBD1 (5 bases). The CDR3 consists of 14 residues. Germline assignment: CDR1 KGHSH and CDR2 LQKENI. Trimming took off 3 bases at V and 5 bases at J, with 11 bases between the two ends. The DNA of the CDR3 is TGTGCCAGCTCACCGCAGGGAAAGGATCAGCCCCAGCATTTT. As protein: CASSPQGKDQPQHF.

The V call is TRBV6-1, the J call TRBJ1-6; D is unresolved. Germline V gene sequence: CDR1 MNHNS, CDR2 SASEGT. There are 15 residues in the CDR3. The V end lost 2 bases, the J end lost 5 bases, and 10 bases lay between the germline ends. Here the CDR3 reads CASSESGRHNSPLHF. DNA for the CDR3: TGTGCCAGCAGTGAAAGCGGCAGGCATAATTCACCCCTCCACTTT.

The DNA for the CDR3 is TGTGCCAGCAGGTTAGCTGCGGGGGATACGCAGTATTTT. It specifies CASRLAAGDTQYF. This rearrangement joins TRBV7-3 to TRBJ2-3, with a tentative D call TRBD2 (6 bases). The CDR3 is 13 residues long. V was trimmed by 6 bases and J by 6 bases, leaving 13 bases between them. Germline V gene sequence: CDR1 SGHTA, CDR2 FQGTGA.

This sequence joins TRBV19 and TRBJ1-5; D gene ambiguous. CDR1 is LNHDA, CDR2 SQIVND, per germline (reference sequence). This CDR3 has 15 amino acids. V was clipped by 8 bases and J by 4 bases, with 18 bases between them. CDR3 DNA: TGTGCCAGTGAAGATGAACAAACTACTAATCAGCCCCAGCATTTT. Amino acid sequence: CASEDEQTTNQPQHF.

This chain connects TRBV6-5 to TRBJ1-1; TRBD1 aligns across 9 bases. The CDR3 runs 13 residues. V shed 6 bases and J 7 bases; nucleotides not matched to a gene: 6. Looked up from germline, CDR1 is MNHEY and CDR2 is SVGAGI. The CDR3 is CASSRTGVVEAFF. CDR3 bases: TGTGCCAGCAGCAGGACAGGGGTTGTTGAAGCTTTCTTT.

The rearrangement links TRBV18 to TRBJ2-7; perhaps TRBD2 as D (6 bases). This CDR3 has 13 amino acids. Trimming shortened V by 5 bases and J by 3 bases, and 11 bases separated the two germline ends. The germline V gene has CDR1 KGHSH and CDR2 LQKENI. CDR3 sequence reads: CASSRDFLYEQYF. The CDR3 nucleotides read TGTGCCAGCTCAAGGGACTTTCTCTACGAGCAGTACTTC. Filled out from reference TRBV18 and TRBJ2-7, the complete variable domain reads NAGVMQNPRHLVRRRGQEARLRCSPMKGHSHVYWYRQLPEEGLKFMVYLQKENIIDESGMPKERFSAEFPKEGPSILRIQQVVRGDSAAYFCASSRDFLYEQYFGPGTRLTVT.

The chain carries TRBV5-1 and TRBJ2-4; the D is unclear. Germline V gene lookup returns CDR1 SGHRS and CDR2 YFSETQ. This CDR3 is 15 amino acids long. The V end was cut by 2 bases, the J end by 0 bases, with 9 bases between. CDR3 amino acids: CASSFSPIAKNIQYF. Here the CDR3 DNA reads TGCGCCAGCAGCTTTTCTCCTATAGCCAAAAACATTCAGTACTTC.

The chain has TRBV5-1 and TRBJ2-6; TRBD1 aligns across 11 bases. The junction had 10 bases not matched to a gene; V was cut back by 4 bases and J by 4 bases. This CDR3 has 18 amino acids. In germline, CDR1 is SGHRS, CDR2 YFSETQ. CDR3 sequence reads: CASSPAGTGGSGANVLTF. The CDR3 DNA reads TGCGCCAGCAGCCCTGCCGGGACAGGGGGATCGGGGGCCAACGTCCTGACTTTC.

The genes are TRBV19 and TRBJ1-5; 9 positions match TRBD1. The CDR3 extends over 13 amino acids. V trimming: 5 bases; J trimming: 10 bases; junction bases outside the gene matches: 6. The germline V gene has CDR1 LNHDA and CDR2 SQIVND (reference sequence). The CDR3 bases are TGTGCCAGTAGTTCCGGACAGGGGTTACCCCAGCATTTT. It codes for CASSSGQGLPQHF.

There are many counts of this clone. The genes are TRBV19 and TRBJ2-1, with D uncertain. CDR1 and CDR2 from the germline V gene are LNHDA and SQIVND (reference sequence). This CDR3 has 12 amino acids. Trimming left V 1 base short and J 8 bases short, with 6 bases between. DNA of the CDR3: TGTGCCAGTAGTATAGGGGCCGATGAGCAGTTCTTC. Its protein is CASSIGADEQFF.

This rearrangement joins TRBV3-1 (or the pseudogene TRBV3-2) to TRBJ1-6; no definite D call. Trimming stripped 7 bases from V and 6 bases from J, with 7 bases between. The CDR3 covers 12 residues. From germline, CDR1 is LGHDT and CDR2 YNNKEL (reference sequence). The CDR3 coding sequence is TGTGCCAGCACCTCGGGTAATTCACCCCTCCACTTT. This gives the protein CASTSGNSPLHF.

This clone was observed a single time. V gene TRBV15 combines with J gene TRBJ1-2, with 7 positions matching TRBD1. Per the germline V gene, CDR1 is LNHNV and CDR2 is YYDKDF (reference sequence). V dropped 4 bases and J dropped 5; count of bases not matched to a gene: 4. The CDR3 sequence is 13 residues long. The CDR3 spells CATSTGQAYGYTF. CDR3 DNA: TGTGCCACCAGCACTGGACAGGCTTATGGCTACACCTTC.

CDR3 amino acids: CASSLATQGIRSYEQYF. CDR3 coding DNA: TGTGCCAGCAGCTTAGCGACGCAGGGAATTCGGTCCTACGAGCAGTACTTC. The chain is built from TRBV7-2 and TRBJ2-7; D is possibly TRBD1 (5 bases). V was trimmed by 0 bases and J by 1 base, leaving 16 bases between them. Germline values: CDR1 SGHTA, CDR2 FQGNSA. This CDR3 comprises 17 residues.

This clone was seen a handful of times. The V call is TRBV2, the J call TRBJ2-4, with unresolved D. The CDR3 has 17 amino acids. The V end lost 4 bases, the J end lost 4 bases, and 20 bases lay between the germline ends. Germline CDR1 reads SNHLY; CDR2 reads FYNNEI. As DNA, the CDR3 is TGTGCCAGCAGTGTAATTATAACCCGATCCGAGAAAAACATTCAGTACTTC. It specifies CASSVIITRSEKNIQYF.

The chain uses TRBV11-2 and TRBJ2-3; maybe TRBD2 (5 bases). Germline V gene lookup returns CDR1 SGHAT and CDR2 FQNNGV. The V and J ends lost 3 bases and 4 bases respectively, with 8 bases between them. The CDR3 extends over 13 amino acids. The DNA for the CDR3 is TGTGCCAGCAGCTTGATCGGGGCAGATACGCAGTATTTT. Residues: CASSLIGADTQYF.